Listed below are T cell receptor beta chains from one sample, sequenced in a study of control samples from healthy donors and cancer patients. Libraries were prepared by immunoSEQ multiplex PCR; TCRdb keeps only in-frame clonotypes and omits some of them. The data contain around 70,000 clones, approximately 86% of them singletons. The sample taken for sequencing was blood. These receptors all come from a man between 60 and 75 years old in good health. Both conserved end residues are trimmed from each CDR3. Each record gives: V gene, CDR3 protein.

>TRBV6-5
ASSYTGAGELF
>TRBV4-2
ASSQDSYQPQH
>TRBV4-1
ASSQGRLISTDTQY
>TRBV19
ASKLGTGLRNTEAF
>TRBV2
ASSASGGTYSYEQY
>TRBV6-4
ASSDSAASGINEQF
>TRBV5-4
ASSPAQGPYEQY
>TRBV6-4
ASRRGGASYNEQF
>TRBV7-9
ASGYRGMNTEAF
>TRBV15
ATSTSGNTIY
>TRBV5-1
ASSLVAGSSYNEQF
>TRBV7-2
ASSAGALGEQY
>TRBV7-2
ASSSGTGTTEPQH
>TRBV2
ASISETNYGYT
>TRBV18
ASSPYRGGNNEQF
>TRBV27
ASSLNGPADTQY
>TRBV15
ATSSWGSTDTQY
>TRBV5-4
ASSLESLGAQY
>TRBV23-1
ASSLHIKTAGTGELF
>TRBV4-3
ASSQDPAGTNYGYT
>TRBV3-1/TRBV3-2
ASSHRETQY
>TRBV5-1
ASSGGSGANVLT
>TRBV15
ATSRGLSITNNEQF
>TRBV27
ASSSYYEQY
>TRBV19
ASSTDRDRGENSNQPQH
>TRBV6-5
ASSYGGSVPYEQY
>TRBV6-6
ASSYPIKGNEQF
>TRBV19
ASGTDTQY
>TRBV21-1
ASSKAPRIHFGGYT
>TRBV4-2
ASSQTSGLGSPLH
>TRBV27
ASSPGLGPQH
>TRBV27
ASSSTRQTYNSPLH
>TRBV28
ASSREQGSGGEQF
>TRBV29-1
SVEDPLKAGVGFTEAF
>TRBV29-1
SVGGTHNQPQH